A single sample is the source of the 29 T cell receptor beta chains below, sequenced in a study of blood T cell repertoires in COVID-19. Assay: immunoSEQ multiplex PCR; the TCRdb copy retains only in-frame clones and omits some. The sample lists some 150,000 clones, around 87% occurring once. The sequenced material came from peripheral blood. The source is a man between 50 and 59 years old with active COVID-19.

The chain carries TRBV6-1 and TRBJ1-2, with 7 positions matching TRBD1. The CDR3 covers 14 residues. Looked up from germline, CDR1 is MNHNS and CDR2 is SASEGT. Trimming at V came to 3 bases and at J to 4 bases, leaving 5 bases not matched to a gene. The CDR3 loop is CASSERAGGYGYTF. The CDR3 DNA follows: TGTGCCAGCAGTGAGAGGGCAGGGGGCTATGGCTACACCTTC.

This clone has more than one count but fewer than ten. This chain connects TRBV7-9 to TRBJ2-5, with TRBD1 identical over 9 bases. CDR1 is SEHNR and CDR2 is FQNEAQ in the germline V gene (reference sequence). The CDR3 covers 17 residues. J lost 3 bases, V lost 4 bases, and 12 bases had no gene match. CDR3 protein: CASSSPLTGGAEETQYF. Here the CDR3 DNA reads TGTGCCAGCAGCTCGCCCCTAACAGGGGGCGCGGAAGAGACCCAGTACTTC.

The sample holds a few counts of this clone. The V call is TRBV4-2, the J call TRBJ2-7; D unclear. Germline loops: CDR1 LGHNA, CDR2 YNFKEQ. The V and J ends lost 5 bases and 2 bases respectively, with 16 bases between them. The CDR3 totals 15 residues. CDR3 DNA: TGTGCCAGCAGCAAGTCGGCTGACAATACCTACGAGCAGTACTTC. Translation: CASSKSADNTYEQYF.

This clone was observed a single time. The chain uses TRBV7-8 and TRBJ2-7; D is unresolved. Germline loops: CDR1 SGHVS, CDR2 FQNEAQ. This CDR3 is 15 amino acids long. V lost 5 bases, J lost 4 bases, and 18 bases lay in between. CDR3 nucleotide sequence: TGTGCCAGCAGCCCCCTCCCTAGTGGCGTTTACGAGCAGTACTTC. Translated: CASSPLPSGVYEQYF.

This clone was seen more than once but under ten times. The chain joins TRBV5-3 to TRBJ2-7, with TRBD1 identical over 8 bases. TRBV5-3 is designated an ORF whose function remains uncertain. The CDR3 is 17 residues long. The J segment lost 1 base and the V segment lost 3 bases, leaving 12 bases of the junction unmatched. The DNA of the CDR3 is TGTGCCAGAAGCTCTCGACCGGACAGGGCGTCGTCCTACGAGCAGTACTTC. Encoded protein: CARSSRPDRASSYEQYF.

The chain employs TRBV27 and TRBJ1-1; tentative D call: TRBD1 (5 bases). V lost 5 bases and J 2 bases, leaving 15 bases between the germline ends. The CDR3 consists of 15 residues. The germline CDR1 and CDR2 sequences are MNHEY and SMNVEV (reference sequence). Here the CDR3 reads CASSRILGGNTEAFF. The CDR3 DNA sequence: TGTGCCAGCAGTCGGATCTTGGGGGGAAACACTGAAGCTTTCTTT.

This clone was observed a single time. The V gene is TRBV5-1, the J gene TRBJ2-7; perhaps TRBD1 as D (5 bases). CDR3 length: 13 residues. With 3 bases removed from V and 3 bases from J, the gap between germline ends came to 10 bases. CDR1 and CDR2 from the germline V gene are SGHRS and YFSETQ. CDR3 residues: CASSSGHNYEQYF. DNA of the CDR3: TGCGCCAGCAGCTCCGGACACAACTACGAGCAGTACTTC.

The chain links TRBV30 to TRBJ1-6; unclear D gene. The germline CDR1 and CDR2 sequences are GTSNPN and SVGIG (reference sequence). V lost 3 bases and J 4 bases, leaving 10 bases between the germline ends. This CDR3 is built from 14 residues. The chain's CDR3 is CAWRPRTYNSPLHF. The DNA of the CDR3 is TGTGCCTGGAGACCTAGGACTTATAATTCACCCCTCCACTTT.

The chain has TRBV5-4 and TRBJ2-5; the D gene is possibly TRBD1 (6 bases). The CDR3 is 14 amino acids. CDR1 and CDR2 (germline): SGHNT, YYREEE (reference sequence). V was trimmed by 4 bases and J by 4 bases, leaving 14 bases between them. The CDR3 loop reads CASSTRGQVETQYF. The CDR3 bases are TGTGCCAGCAGCACCAGGGGCCAGGTAGAGACCCAGTACTTC.

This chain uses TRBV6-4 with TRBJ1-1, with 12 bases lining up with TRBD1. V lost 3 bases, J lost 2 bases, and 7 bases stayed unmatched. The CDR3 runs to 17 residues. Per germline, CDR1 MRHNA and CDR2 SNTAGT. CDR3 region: CASSEPRDRGRNTEAFF. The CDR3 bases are TGTGCCAGCAGTGAGCCAAGGGACAGGGGGCGAAACACTGAAGCTTTCTTT.

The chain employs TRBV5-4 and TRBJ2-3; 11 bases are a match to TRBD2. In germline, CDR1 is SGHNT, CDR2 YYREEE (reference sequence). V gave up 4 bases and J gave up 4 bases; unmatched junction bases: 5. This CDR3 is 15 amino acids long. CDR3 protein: CASSRVAGGPDTQYF. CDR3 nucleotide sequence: TGTGCCAGCAGCAGGGTAGCGGGGGGGCCAGATACGCAGTATTTT.

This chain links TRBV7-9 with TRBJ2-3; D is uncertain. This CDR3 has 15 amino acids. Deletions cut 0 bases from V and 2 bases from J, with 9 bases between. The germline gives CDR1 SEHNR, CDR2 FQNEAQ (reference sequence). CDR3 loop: CASSLARISTDTQYF. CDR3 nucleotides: TGTGCCAGCAGCTTAGCCAGGATCTCCACAGATACGCAGTATTTT.

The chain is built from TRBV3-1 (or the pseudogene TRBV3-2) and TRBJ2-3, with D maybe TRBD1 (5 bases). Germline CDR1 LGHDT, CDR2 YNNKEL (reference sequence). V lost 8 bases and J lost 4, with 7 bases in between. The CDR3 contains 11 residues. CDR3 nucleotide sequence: TGTGCCAGCGGGGCCGCAGATACGCAGTATTTT. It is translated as CASGAADTQYF.

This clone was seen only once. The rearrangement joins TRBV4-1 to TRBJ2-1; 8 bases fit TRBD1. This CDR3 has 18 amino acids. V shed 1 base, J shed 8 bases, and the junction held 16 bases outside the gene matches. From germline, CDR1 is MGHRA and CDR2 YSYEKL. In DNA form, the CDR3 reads TGCGCCAGCAGCCAAGGATTGTTGGACCAGGGGGCTCGCTATGAGCAGTTCTTC. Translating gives CASSQGLLDQGARYEQFF.

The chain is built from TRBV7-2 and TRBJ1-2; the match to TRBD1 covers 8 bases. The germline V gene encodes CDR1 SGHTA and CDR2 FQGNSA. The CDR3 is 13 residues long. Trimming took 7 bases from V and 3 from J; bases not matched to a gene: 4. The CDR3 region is CASIPGQDYGYTF. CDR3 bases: TGTGCCAGCATCCCGGGACAGGACTATGGCTACACCTTC.

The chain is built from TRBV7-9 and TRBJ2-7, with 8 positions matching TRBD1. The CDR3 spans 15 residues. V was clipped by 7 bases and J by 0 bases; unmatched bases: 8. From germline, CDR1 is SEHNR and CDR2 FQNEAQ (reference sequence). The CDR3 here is CASTQTGVFSYEQYF. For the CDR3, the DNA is TGTGCCAGCACGCAGACAGGGGTCTTCTCCTACGAGCAGTACTTC.

CDR3 loop: CATSREVGPETQYF. The CDR3 region has the DNA TGTGCCACCAGCAGAGAAGTGGGGCCCGAGACCCAGTACTTC. The chain is built from TRBV15 and TRBJ2-5, with a tentative D call TRBD1 (5 bases). Germline V gene lookup returns CDR1 LNHNV and CDR2 YYDKDF (reference sequence). This CDR3 comprises 14 residues. Trimming pared 0 bases from V and 5 bases from J, leaving 10 bases between.

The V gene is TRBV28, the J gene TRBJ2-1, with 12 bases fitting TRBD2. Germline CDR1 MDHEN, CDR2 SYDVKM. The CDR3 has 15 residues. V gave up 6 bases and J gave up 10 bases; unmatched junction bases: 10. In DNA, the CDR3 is TGTGCCAGCAGCCCCAGACTAGCGGGGGAGGGGGAGCAGTTCTTC. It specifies CASSPRLAGEGEQFF.

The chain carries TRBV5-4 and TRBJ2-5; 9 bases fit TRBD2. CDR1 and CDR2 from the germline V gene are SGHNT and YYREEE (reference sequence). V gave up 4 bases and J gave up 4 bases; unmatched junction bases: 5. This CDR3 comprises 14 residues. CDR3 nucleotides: TGTGCCAGCAGCCTCGGGACTAGCCCAGAGACCCAGTACTTC. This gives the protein CASSLGTSPETQYF.

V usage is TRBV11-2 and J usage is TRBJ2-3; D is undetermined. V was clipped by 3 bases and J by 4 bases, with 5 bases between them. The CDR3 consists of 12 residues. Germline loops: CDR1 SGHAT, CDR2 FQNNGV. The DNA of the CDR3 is TGTGCCAGCAGCTTGAGGCCAGATACGCAGTATTTT. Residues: CASSLRPDTQYF.

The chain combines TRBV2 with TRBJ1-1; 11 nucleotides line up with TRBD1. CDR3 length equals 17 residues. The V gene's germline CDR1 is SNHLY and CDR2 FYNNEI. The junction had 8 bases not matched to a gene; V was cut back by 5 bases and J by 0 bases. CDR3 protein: CASSWTGGLRMNTEAFF. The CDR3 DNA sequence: TGTGCCAGCAGTTGGACAGGGGGCCTTAGGATGAACACTGAAGCTTTCTTT.

The CDR3 nucleotides are TGTGCCAGTAGTATAGCTCAGGGGGCCAATGAGCAGTTCTTC. Translating it yields CASSIAQGANEQFF. The chain links TRBV19 to TRBJ2-1; TRBD1 aligns across 8 bases. This CDR3 has 14 residues. V shed 1 base, J shed 6 bases, and the junction held 2 bases outside the gene matches. The germline V gene encodes CDR1 LNHDA and CDR2 SQIVND (reference sequence).

For the CDR3, the DNA is TGTGCCATCAGTGAGGGAGGTACTGAAGCTTTCTTT. It codes for CAISEGGTEAFF. The rearrangement uses TRBV10-3 and TRBJ1-1, with D unresolved. V was cut by 2 bases and J by 5 bases, with 6 bases left in between. The CDR3 length is 12 residues. Germline loops: CDR1 ENHRY, CDR2 SYGVKD.

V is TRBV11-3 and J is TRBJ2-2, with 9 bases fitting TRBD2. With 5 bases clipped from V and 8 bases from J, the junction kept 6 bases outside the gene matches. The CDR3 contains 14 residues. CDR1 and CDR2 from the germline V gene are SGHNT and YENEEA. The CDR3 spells CASSLRLAAGELFF. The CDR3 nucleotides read TGTGCCAGCAGCCTCCGACTAGCGGCAGGGGAGCTGTTTTTT.

The CDR3 sequence: CASSQRTNHTDTQYF. The CDR3 DNA reads TGTGCCAGCAGTCAACGGACAAACCACACAGATACGCAGTATTTT. The chain employs TRBV6-4 and TRBJ2-3; a weak D match, TRBD1 (5 bases). CDR3 length equals 15 residues. From germline, CDR1 is MRHNA and CDR2 SNTAGT. Trimming stripped 5 bases from V and 2 bases from J, with 14 bases between.

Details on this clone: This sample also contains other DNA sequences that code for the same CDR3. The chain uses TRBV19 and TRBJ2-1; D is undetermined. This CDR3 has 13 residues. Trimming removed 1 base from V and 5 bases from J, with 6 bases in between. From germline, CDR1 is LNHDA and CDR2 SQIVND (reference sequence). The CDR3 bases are TGTGCCAGTAGTATAGCGCAGAACAATGAGCAGTTCTTC. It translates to CASSIAQNNEQFF.

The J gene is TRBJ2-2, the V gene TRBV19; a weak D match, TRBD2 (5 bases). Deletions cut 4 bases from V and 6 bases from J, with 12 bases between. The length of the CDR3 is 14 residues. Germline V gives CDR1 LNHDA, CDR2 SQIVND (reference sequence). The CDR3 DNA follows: TGTGCCAGTAGTAATGGACTGGCTCCCGGGGAGCTGTTTTTT. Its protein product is CASSNGLAPGELFF.

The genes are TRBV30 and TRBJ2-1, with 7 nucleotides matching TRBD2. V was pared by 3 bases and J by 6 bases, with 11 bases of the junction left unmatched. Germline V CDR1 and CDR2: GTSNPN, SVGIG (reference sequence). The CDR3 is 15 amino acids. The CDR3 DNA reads TGTGCCTGGAGGGGCATCGGACTAGGAGCCAATGAGCAGTTCTTC. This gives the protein CAWRGIGLGANEQFF.

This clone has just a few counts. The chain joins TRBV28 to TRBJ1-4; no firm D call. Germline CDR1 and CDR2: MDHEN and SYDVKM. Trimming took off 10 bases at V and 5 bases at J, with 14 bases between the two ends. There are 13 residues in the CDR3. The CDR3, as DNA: TGTGCCACCATTAGGCCGGGGAATGAAAAACTGTTTTTT. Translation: CATIRPGNEKLFF.